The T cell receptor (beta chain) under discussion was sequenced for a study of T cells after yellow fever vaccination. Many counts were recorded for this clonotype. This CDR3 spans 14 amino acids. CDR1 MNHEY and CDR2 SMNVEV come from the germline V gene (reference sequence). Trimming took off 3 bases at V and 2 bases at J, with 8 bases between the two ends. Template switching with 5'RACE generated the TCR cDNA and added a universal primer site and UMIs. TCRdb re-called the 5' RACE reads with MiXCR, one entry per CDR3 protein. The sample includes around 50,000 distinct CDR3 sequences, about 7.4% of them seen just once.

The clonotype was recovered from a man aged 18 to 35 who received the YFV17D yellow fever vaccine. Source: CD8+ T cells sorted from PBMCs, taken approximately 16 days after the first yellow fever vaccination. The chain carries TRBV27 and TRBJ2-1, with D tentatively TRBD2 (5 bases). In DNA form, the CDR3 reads TGTGCCAGCAGTTTGAGGGATCCCTACAATGAGCAGTTCTTC. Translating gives CASSLRDPYNEQFF.